This T cell receptor (beta chain) was captured in a study of cytomegalovirus exposure and HLA in healthy donors. It was with 60 Vbeta and 13 Jbeta primers that the PCR ran. Some clones are missing from TCRdb's copy, which holds only in-frame ones; the method was immunoSEQ multiplex PCR. The data hold around 200,000 clones, with roughly 77% observed a single time. The germline V gene encodes CDR1 MNHNS and CDR2 SASEGT. This CDR3 is 14 amino acids long. The J gene is TRBJ2-5, the V gene TRBV6-1; possibly TRBD1 for D (6 bases). The assigned J gene may be wrong: the sequence end matches TRBJ2-7 better. Sequencing input: PBMCs. The receptor was derived from a woman aged 30 to 39 in good health and CMV-seropositive. CDR3: CASSEAGGGHEQYF. The CDR3 coding sequence is TGTGCCAGCAGTGAAGCGGGTGGGGGCCACGAGCAGTACTTC.